The 32 T cell receptor beta chains reported below all come from one sample, sequenced in a study of CD8 T cells in Susac syndrome. With random hexamers, roughly 0.5 to 1 ug RNA was reverse transcribed. TCRdb reprocessed the immunoSEQ multiplex PCR reads via MiXCR and lists one record per CDR3 protein. The sample holds around 280,000 distinct CDR3 sequences, roughly 84% seen once. Input material: CD8+ T cells from PBMCs. All receptors derive from a human donor with multiple sclerosis.

A single count supports this clonotype. The V and J genes are TRBV19 and TRBJ1-5, with D maybe TRBD1 (6 bases). The V end was cut by 2 bases, the J end by 5 bases, with 13 bases between. Germline loops: CDR1 LNHDA, CDR2 SQIVND (reference sequence). The CDR3 totals 15 residues. The CDR3 nucleotides read TGTGCCAGTAGTATACGGGGGCGAGTGGATCAGCCCCAGCATTTT. Its translation: CASSIRGRVDQPQHF.

This clonotype was counted only a few times. The V call is TRBV13, the J call TRBJ2-7; no reliable D call. Looked up from germline, CDR1 is PRHDT and CDR2 is FYEKMQ (reference sequence). Deletions cut 4 bases from V and 2 bases from J, with 9 bases between. The CDR3 totals 13 residues. CDR3 nucleotide sequence: TGTGCCAGCAGCTCCGTGGAGACCTACGAGCAGTACTTC. Translation gives CASSSVETYEQYF.

This clonotype was found a few times. The genes are TRBV19 and TRBJ1-5; TRBD1 is a possible D gene (5 bases). The CDR3 covers 13 residues. V was trimmed by 6 bases and J by 4 bases, leaving 10 bases between them. CDR1 LNHDA and CDR2 SQIVND come from the germline V gene (reference sequence). CDR3 loop: CASRWGSNQPQHF. The CDR3 DNA follows: TGTGCCAGTAGGTGGGGGTCTAATCAGCCCCAGCATTTT.

The chain recombines TRBV30 with TRBJ2-1; 10 positions agree with TRBD1. Germline CDR1 and CDR2: GTSNPN and SVGIG (reference sequence). J lost 0 bases, V lost 8 bases, and 4 bases had no gene match. The CDR3 sequence is 14 residues long. CDR3 residues: CARGQGSSYNEQFF. The CDR3 DNA follows: TGTGCCAGGGGACAGGGGAGCTCCTACAATGAGCAGTTCTTC.

The gene calls are TRBV9 and TRBJ2-7; D is unclear. The length of the CDR3 is 13 residues. V was pared by 3 bases and J by 2 bases, with 9 bases between. From germline, CDR1 is SGDLS and CDR2 YYNGEE. CDR3 sequence (DNA): TGTGCCAGCAGCGGGGCGGAGACCTACGAGCAGTACTTC. Protein sequence: CASSGAETYEQYF.

This clonotype was detected only once. The V call is TRBV6-5, the J call TRBJ2-1; 8 bases are a match to TRBD2. The V segment lost 7 bases and the J segment 2 bases; nucleotides outside the gene matches: 7. The CDR3 covers 15 residues. Germline V gene data show CDR1 as MNHEY and CDR2 as SVGAGI. The CDR3 spells CASTRGGVPYNEQFF. In nucleotides, the CDR3 is TGTGCCAGCACCCGGGGGGGGGTACCCTACAATGAGCAGTTCTTC.

The chain is built from TRBV4-1 and TRBJ2-1; TRBD2 agrees at 7 bases. Germline assignment: CDR1 MGHRA and CDR2 YSYEKL. The CDR3 has 17 amino acids. The V segment lost 3 bases and the J segment 4 bases; nucleotides outside the gene matches: 12. CDR3 coding DNA: TGCGCCAGCAGCCACGAAGGGAGGGCTAGCGGTTACAATGAGCAGTTCTTC. It translates to CASSHEGRASGYNEQFF.

J is TRBJ2-5 and V is TRBV9; 10 nucleotides match TRBD2. Germline CDR1 SGDLS, CDR2 YYNGEE. This CDR3 contains 15 residues. V lost 4 bases to trimming and J lost 2 bases; unmatched junction nucleotides: 5. CDR3 DNA sequence: TGTGCCAGCAGCCTTAGCGGGAGGCATCAAGAGACCCAGTACTTC. Translation gives CASSLSGRHQETQYF.

The CDR3 sequence: CASSPDPRTDTQYF. CDR3 DNA sequence: TGTGCCAGCAGCCCGGACCCGCGCACAGATACGCAGTATTTT. The chain employs TRBV5-5 and TRBJ2-3; D ambiguous. Germline assignment: CDR1 SGHKS and CDR2 YYEKEE (reference sequence). The ends were cut back, 4 bases at V and 1 base at J, with 10 bases in the middle. The CDR3 consists of 14 residues.

This clonotype was picked up one time. The chain couples TRBV12-5 to TRBJ2-7; TRBD1 matches 7 bases. The germline V gene encodes CDR1 LGHNT and CDR2 FRNRAP. J lost 2 bases, V lost 7 bases, and 8 bases had no gene match. The CDR3 sequence is 14 residues long. CDR3 protein: CASVPRDRAYEQYF. The CDR3 bases are TGTGCTAGTGTCCCCCGGGACAGAGCCTACGAGCAGTACTTC.

This clonotype was detected only once. The V and J genes are TRBV10-3 and TRBJ2-2, with D tentatively TRBD2 (6 bases). The V and J ends lost 3 bases and 5 bases respectively, with 13 bases between them. The CDR3 has 15 residues. Germline CDR1 ENHRY, CDR2 SYGVKD. The CDR3 DNA sequence: TGTGCCATCAGTGAAAAGAGCGGGTCTACCGGGGAGCTGTTTTTT. It specifies CAISEKSGSTGELFF.

The table lists this clonotype with a count of one. V usage is TRBV29-1 and J usage is TRBJ1-3, with 7 bases that match TRBD1. Per germline, CDR1 SQVTM and CDR2 ANQGSEA. The junction had 4 bases not matched to a gene; V was cut back by 1 base and J by 4 bases. This CDR3 is 14 amino acids long. CDR3 residues: CSVEGTGEGNTIYF. CDR3 nucleotide sequence: TGCAGCGTTGAAGGGACAGGAGAAGGAAACACCATATATTTT.

This clonotype appeared once. This sequence joins TRBV5-1 and TRBJ1-6; D unresolved. The CDR3 covers 17 residues. With 0 bases removed from V and 1 base from J, the gap between germline ends came to 11 bases. Germline V lookup: CDR1 SGHRS, CDR2 YFSETQ. This CDR3 is CASSLVREPSYNSPLHF. The CDR3 nucleotides are TGCGCCAGCAGCTTGGTCCGGGAACCTTCCTATAATTCACCCCTCCACTTT.

The chain uses TRBV5-5 and TRBJ2-7; 7 bases are a match to TRBD2. The V segment lost 0 bases and the J segment 0 bases; nucleotides outside the gene matches: 3. This CDR3 comprises 15 residues. Germline V CDR1 and CDR2: SGHKS, YYEKEE (reference sequence). The CDR3 loop is CASSLDWGGSYEQYF. In DNA form, the CDR3 reads TGTGCCAGCAGCTTGGACTGGGGGGGCTCCTACGAGCAGTACTTC.

This clonotype showed up just once. V gene TRBV27 combines with J gene TRBJ2-3; 8 nucleotides match TRBD2. V was pared by 4 bases and J by 2 bases, with 5 bases of the junction left unmatched. The CDR3 is 15 amino acids. The germline V gene has CDR1 MNHEY and CDR2 SMNVEV (reference sequence). The CDR3 loop reads CASSWSGSLTDTQYF. CDR3 bases: TGTGCCAGCAGTTGGAGCGGGAGCCTCACAGATACGCAGTATTTT.

The sample holds a few counts of this clonotype. A read error may account for a junction end that differs from germline. The chain carries TRBV19 and TRBJ2-7; D is perhaps TRBD1 (7 bases). The CDR3 has 14 residues. Germline CDR1 is LNHDA and CDR2 is SQIVND (reference sequence). Here the CDR3 DNA reads TGTGCCAGTAGGCCCCAGGGGGAGGCCTACGAGCGGTACTTC. Its translation: CASRPQGEAYERYF.

The chain carries TRBV7-9 and TRBJ1-4; D is undetermined. Germline V gene lookup returns CDR1 SEHNR and CDR2 FQNEAQ (reference sequence). This CDR3 spans 13 amino acids. V was clipped by 6 bases and J by 7 bases, with 12 bases between them. CDR3 sequence reads: CASSFPDGEKLFF. The DNA for the CDR3 is TGTGCCAGCAGTTTCCCGGACGGTGAAAAACTGTTTTTT.

The CDR3 spells CASSERVLINYGYTF. In nucleotides, the CDR3 is TGTGCCAGCAGTGAGAGGGTCTTAATTAACTATGGCTACACCTTC. The chain recombines TRBV2 with TRBJ1-2; the D is unclear. The ends were cut back, 3 bases at V and 1 base at J, with 12 bases in the middle. The CDR3 is 15 amino acids. The V gene's germline CDR1 is SNHLY and CDR2 FYNNEI.

This clonotype was seen a handful of times. The V call is TRBV5-1, the J call TRBJ2-3; possibly TRBD1 or TRBD2 for D (5 bases each). The V and J ends lost 4 bases and 2 bases respectively, with 17 bases between them. Germline CDR1 SGHRS, CDR2 YFSETQ. This CDR3 region has 16 residues. As DNA, the CDR3 is TGCGCCAGCAGCCTACCTTGGGGGAAAATCACAGATACGCAGTATTTT. Protein: CASSLPWGKITDTQYF.

This chain joins TRBV4-1 and TRBJ1-5; D is unclear. V was shortened by 0 bases and J by 4 bases, with 10 bases between the two germline ends. CDR1 is MGHRA, CDR2 YSYEKL, per germline. CDR3 length: 15 residues. The CDR3 coding sequence is TGCGCCAGCAGCCAAGATTCGGGTTATAATCAGCCCCAGCATTTT. Its protein is CASSQDSGYNQPQHF.

The chain uses TRBV27 and TRBJ1-2; D is uncertain. The CDR3 runs 11 residues. Germline-derived CDR1 and CDR2 are MNHEY and SMNVEV (reference sequence). The germline V and J ends were trimmed by 6 bases and 8 bases, with 10 bases remaining between them. The CDR3 sequence: CASRGGGGYTF. CDR3 nucleotides: TGTGCCAGCAGGGGAGGCGGGGGCTACACCTTC.

The rearrangement links TRBV11-2 to TRBJ2-5; 10 nucleotides line up with TRBD2. The germline V gene encodes CDR1 SGHAT and CDR2 FQNNGV. This CDR3 has 15 amino acids. The V segment lost 4 bases and the J segment 2 bases; nucleotides outside the gene matches: 4. CDR3 region: CASSSSGREQETQYF. The CDR3 DNA follows: TGTGCCAGCAGCTCTAGCGGGAGAGAGCAAGAGACCCAGTACTTC.

CDR3 protein: CASSLDGGYEQYF. CDR3 in DNA: TGTGCCAGCAGCTTAGATGGCGGCTACGAGCAGTACTTC. The chain links TRBV7-9 to TRBJ2-7; unclear D gene. The CDR3 spans 13 residues. The germline V gene has CDR1 SEHNR and CDR2 FQNEAQ (reference sequence). The V end lost 1 base, the J end lost 3 bases, and 7 bases lay between the germline ends.

This clonotype was detected only once. The chain combines TRBV27 with TRBJ1-5; possibly TRBD1 for D (6 bases). Trimming removed 5 bases from V and 7 bases from J, with 24 bases in between. This CDR3 is 17 amino acids long. Germline V lookup: CDR1 MNHEY, CDR2 SMNVEV (reference sequence). The CDR3 nucleotides are TGTGCCAGCAGTCTTGGGTATTCTGGGGGGGCCCCACAGCCCCAGCATTTT. Translated: CASSLGYSGGAPQPQHF.

This clonotype was observed a handful of times. The gene calls are TRBV6-2 or TRBV6-3 and TRBJ2-7, with 8 bases matching TRBD1. The CDR3 runs 14 residues. Germline-derived CDR1 and CDR2 are MNHEY and SVGEGT. With V trimmed by 5 bases and J by 2 bases, 5 bases remained unmatched. CDR3 sequence reads: CASSNGQGPYEQYF. CDR3 in DNA: TGTGCCAGCAGTAATGGACAGGGTCCCTACGAGCAGTACTTC.

The rearrangement links TRBV7-9 to TRBJ2-7, with D perhaps TRBD1 or TRBD2 (5 bases each). Germline assignment: CDR1 SEHNR and CDR2 FQNEAQ (reference sequence). The CDR3 sequence is 16 residues long. Trimming pared 7 bases from V and 3 bases from J, leaving 22 bases between. Written as DNA, the CDR3 is TGTGCCAGCACCACTGGGACCCCTACAGGTCTCTACGAGCAGTACTTC. This sequence encodes CASTTGTPTGLYEQYF. The whole variable domain, remainder taken from reference TRBV7-9 and TRBJ2-7, is DTGVSQNPRHKITKRGQNVTFRCDPISEHNRLYWYRQTLGQGPEFLTYFQNEAQLEKSRLLSDRFSAERPKGSFSTLEIQRTEQGDSAMYLCASTTGTPTGLYEQYFGPGTRLTVT.

The chain recombines TRBV4-2 with TRBJ2-5, with 7 bases lining up with TRBD2. CDR1 and CDR2 from the germline V gene are LGHNA and YNFKEQ. Trimming cost V 0 bases and J 2 bases; bases outside gene matches: 9. This CDR3 comprises 17 residues. CDR3 amino acids: CASSQERLRDYQETQYF. In nucleotides, the CDR3 is TGTGCCAGCAGCCAAGAACGCCTCCGGGACTATCAAGAGACCCAGTACTTC.

This clonotype was picked up one time. J is TRBJ1-2 and V is TRBV6-1; 10 positions match TRBD1. The germline V gene has CDR1 MNHNS and CDR2 SASEGT. The CDR3 runs 14 residues. J was trimmed by 6 bases and V by 5 bases; bases with no gene match: 6. Here the CDR3 DNA reads TGTGCCAGCAGTCGGGGACAGGGGAGGGATGGCTACACCTTC. This gives the protein CASSRGQGRDGYTF.

This clonotype was observed a handful of times. The chain carries TRBV7-9 and TRBJ2-3; D is undetermined. CDR1 is SEHNR, CDR2 FQNEAQ, per germline (reference sequence). V was shortened by 1 base and J by 4 bases, with 6 bases between the two germline ends. CDR3 length: 13 amino acids. The CDR3 coding sequence is TGTGCCAGCAGCTTAGGGTTTGCAGATACGCAGTATTTT. It yields the protein CASSLGFADTQYF.

The rearrangement links TRBV27 to TRBJ2-7, with 9 nucleotides matching TRBD1. CDR1 is MNHEY, CDR2 SMNVEV, per germline (reference sequence). The CDR3 consists of 15 residues. The junction had 9 bases not matched to a gene; V was cut back by 6 bases and J by 3 bases. For the CDR3, the DNA is TGTGCCAGCAGCAACACCGGGACAGGGAACTACGAGCAGTACTTC. Translated: CASSNTGTGNYEQYF.

The J gene is TRBJ1-5, the V gene TRBV20-1; TRBD1 matches 7 bases. The length of the CDR3 is 12 residues. In germline, CDR1 is DFQATT, CDR2 SNEGSKA (reference sequence). Trimming at V came to 4 bases and at J to 7 bases, leaving 4 bases not matched to a gene. The DNA for the CDR3 is TGCAGTGCTAAGACAGGGTGGCAGCCCCAGCATTTT. Protein product: CSAKTGWQPQHF.

V and J are TRBV28 and TRBJ1-2; D unresolved. This CDR3 is 13 amino acids long. Trimming cost V 6 bases and J 1 base, with 9 bases left between them. Germline lookup yields CDR1 MDHEN and CDR2 SYDVKM. This chain's CDR3 is CASRGSVNYGYTF. CDR3 DNA sequence: TGTGCCAGCAGGGGTTCAGTTAACTATGGCTACACCTTC.